The entry that follows covers one T cell receptor beta chain sequence. Repertoires were generated with immunoSEQ multiplex PCR, while TCRdb's copy carries only in-frame clones and drops some. The sample contains approximately 500,000 clones, roughly 87% of which appear only once. Germline V gene data show CDR1 as SGHTA and CDR2 as FQGTGA. The V gene lost 4 bases and the J gene lost 4 bases, with 13 bases spanning the gap. There are 14 residues in the CDR3. Noted treatment: some 20 received Ad26.COV2.S at low or high dose, single or two shots; about 5 received placebo; per-sample allocation not given. Following the first vaccine or placebo injection, samples were taken on day 63. The individual, an adult aged 18-55 years, was a donor in Boston. This specimen comes from a study of Ad26.COV2.S vaccination and SARS-CoV-2 variants.

The specimen was peripheral blood, collected in a trial of Ad26.COV2.S vaccine versus placebo. This receptor was taken from a person aged 18 to 65 who received the Ad26.COV2.S COVID-19 vaccine or a placebo. The rearrangement joins TRBV7-3 to TRBJ1-1; tentative D call: TRBD1 (5 bases). The CDR3 spells CASSSGPWGTEAFF. CDR3 nucleotides: TGTGCCAGCAGCTCGGGGCCTTGGGGCACTGAAGCTTTCTTT.